The subject of this entry is one T cell receptor (beta chain). Its target is not known. The V gene end was trimmed by 3 bases and the J gene end by 4 bases; junction bases not matched to a gene: 18. The CDR3 length is 19 residues. Per the germline V gene, CDR1 is LGHNA and CDR2 is YNFKEQ. The data were taken from a study of T cell responses to AZD1222 COVID-19 vaccine. Only in-frame clones appear in the TCRdb table, and some are missing; sequencing was by immunoSEQ multiplex PCR. The table records about 120,000 clones, 80% to 95% of them present only once. Study outcomes and limitations: Females outnumbered males among donors, who were mostly white British; clonal diversity was possibly underestimated. A rise in Spike-specific TCR breadth and depth followed two AZD1222 doses. The CD4 TCRs associated with vaccination extended across spike and predominated at 160-218 and 743-854.

The chain has TRBV4-2 and TRBJ2-7; 10 nucleotides align to TRBD1. This clonotype originated in an adult in good health. Sequencing used peripheral blood, obtained on day 0 of AZD1222 vaccination. CDR3 loop: CASSQGWGTGAVSGYEQYF. CDR3 DNA: TGTGCCAGCAGCCAGGGTTGGGGGACAGGGGCCGTTTCAGGGTACGAGCAGTACTTC.